These T cell receptor beta chains were read from a single sample in a study of T cell responses to AZD1222 COVID-19 vaccine. Generated by immunoSEQ multiplex PCR, the TCRdb table keeps only in-frame clones and is missing some. The top ten hold over 1.3% of the sample, which has around 85,000 clones, 90% seen once. Sequencing used peripheral blood, obtained 28 days after the second AZD1222 dose. Receptors were obtained from an adult who received the AZD1222 COVID-19 vaccine. Both conserved end residues are part of each CDR3. The D gene is left open where the match is weak. Size tells how often a clone was seen (once, few, many) or the class of an expanded clone, and some rows leave it out.

clone_size j_call d_call v_call cdr3_aa cdr3_nt
. TRBJ1-5 . TRBV7-2 CASSLGGAGNQPQHF TGTGCCAGCAGCTTAGGGGGGGCGGGCAATCAGCCCCAGCATTTT
. TRBJ1-2 . TRBV5-1 CASTPLRDSPNYGYTF TGCGCCAGCACCCCTTTGCGAGACAGCCCTAACTATGGCTACACCTTC
. TRBJ1-2 TRBD1 TRBV7-8 CASSFGQGQGYTF TGTGCCAGCAGCTTCGGACAGGGGCAAGGCTACACCTTC
. TRBJ1-3 . TRBV10-3 CAISESGESSGNTIYF TGTGCCATCAGTGAGTCGGGGGAGAGCTCTGGAAACACCATATATTTT
. TRBJ2-1 TRBD2 TRBV4-3 CASSPLAGREQFF TGCGCCAGCAGCCCCTTAGCGGGCAGGGAGCAGTTCTTC
. TRBJ1-3 . TRBV5-1 CASSLVGLSGNTIYF TGCGCCAGCAGCTTGGTGGGCCTCTCTGGAAACACCATATATTTT
. TRBJ1-2 . TRBV13 CASTPSSGRLRANYGYTF TGTGCCAGCACCCCTTCATCGGGACGCTTAAGAGCTAACTATGGCTACACCTTC
. TRBJ2-7 TRBD2 TRBV27 CASSVERGWPHEQYF TGTGCCAGCAGCGTGGAGCGGGGGTGGCCCCACGAGCAGTACTTC
. TRBJ2-7 TRBD1 TRBV3-1/TRBV3-2 CASSPAGTGPYEQYF TGTGCCAGCAGCCCAGCCGGGACAGGGCCCTACGAGCAGTACTTC
. TRBJ1-6 . TRBV4-1 CASSHESSYNSPLHF TGCGCCAGCAGCCATGAGAGCTCCTATAATTCACCCCTCCACTTT
once TRBJ2-5 . TRBV9 CASSAIGEKKETQYF TGTGCCAGCAGCGCCATTGGAGAGAAAAAAGAGACCCAGTACTTC
. TRBJ2-1 TRBD1 TRBV29-1 CSALPGQTWEGSYNEQFF TGCAGCGCATTACCGGGACAGACATGGGAAGGGTCCTACAATGAGCAGTTCTTC
once TRBJ2-3 . TRBV7-8 CASSPRDTQYF TGTGCCAGCAGCCCCAGGGATACGCAGTATTTT
. TRBJ1-3 . TRBV5-6 CASSPVRRRAHSGNTIYF TGTGCCAGCAGCCCGGTGAGACGGCGGGCCCACTCTGGAAACACCATATATTTT
. TRBJ2-7 TRBD1 TRBV28 CASSLGQVNYEQYF TGTGCCAGCAGTTTAGGACAGGTAAACTACGAGCAGTACTTC
. TRBJ2-2 . TRBV19 CASSMSHTGELFF TGTGCCAGTAGTATGTCACACACCGGGGAGCTGTTTTTT
. TRBJ1-4 . TRBV19 CASSIPGALGVNEKLFF TGTGCCAGTAGTATACCGGGGGCTCTCGGGGTTAATGAAAAACTGTTTTTT
. TRBJ2-3 TRBD1 TRBV6-2/TRBV6-3 CASSWGTVTDTQYF TGTGCCAGCAGTTGGGGGACAGTCACAGATACGCAGTATTTT
. TRBJ2-1 . TRBV9 CASSQRSILDNEQFF TGTGCCAGCAGCCAGAGGTCCATCCTCGACAATGAGCAGTTCTTC
. TRBJ2-7 . TRBV27 CASSLTGTASYEQYF TGTGCCAGCAGTCTAACCGGGACGGCATCCTACGAGCAGTACTTC
. TRBJ1-1 . TRBV3-1/TRBV3-2 CASSPQRLNTEAFF TGTGCCAGCAGCCCGCAGCGATTGAACACTGAAGCTTTCTTT
. TRBJ1-5 . TRBV19 CASSPGKQPQHF TGTGCCAGTAGTCCGGGGAAACAGCCCCAGCATTTT
. TRBJ1-3 . TRBV10-2 CASSPRARSGNTIYF TGCGCCAGCAGCCCCCGGGCCCGCTCTGGAAACACCATATATTTT
. TRBJ1-6 . TRBV9 CASSVEAAVYNSPLHF TGTGCCAGCAGCGTAGAGGCGGCAGTCTATAATTCACCCCTCCACTTT
. TRBJ1-2 TRBD1 TRBV30 CAWSARGRGRDYGYTF TGTGCCTGGAGTGCGCGCGGTAGGGGGCGAGACTATGGCTACACCTTC
. TRBJ2-3 TRBD1 TRBV5-1 CASSLDGTGRLDTQYF TGCGCCAGCAGCTTAGACGGGACAGGGCGGCTGGATACGCAGTATTTT
. TRBJ2-7 TRBD2 TRBV6-5 CASSYSGGSYEQYF TGTGCCAGCAGTTACAGCGGGGGGTCCTACGAGCAGTACTTC
. TRBJ2-7 TRBD2 TRBV4-1 CASSQGLAGGPYEQYF TGCGCCAGCAGCCAAGGGCTAGCGGGGGGCCCCTACGAGCAGTACTTC
once TRBJ1-2 . TRBV6-1 CASSESRTVSKYYGYTF TGTGCCAGCAGTGAATCAAGGACAGTTTCGAAATACTATGGCTACACCTTC
. TRBJ1-2 . TRBV11-2 CASSLLGQGRDDYGYTF TGTGCCAGCAGCCTCCTGGGGCAGGGGCGGGATGATTATGGCTACACCTTC
. TRBJ1-3 . TRBV18 CASSPAAVSHFGNTIYF TGTGCCAGCTCACCGGCCGCAGTATCCCATTTTGGAAACACCATATATTTT
. TRBJ2-7 . TRBV18 CASSPQGITSYEQYF TGTGCCAGCTCACCACAGGGGATCACAAGCTACGAGCAGTACTTC
. TRBJ2-5 . TRBV6-2/TRBV6-3 CASSYGGAAQETQYF TGTGCCAGCAGTTACGGAGGAGCGGCCCAAGAGACCCAGTACTTC
. TRBJ2-5 . TRBV19 CASSAWGLTPQETQYF TGTGCCAGTAGCGCCTGGGGCCTAACCCCCCAAGAGACCCAGTACTTC
. TRBJ2-2 . TRBV12-3/TRBV12-4 CASSSLLPGELFF TGTGCCAGCAGTTCTCTTCTACCCGGGGAGCTGTTTTTT
. TRBJ2-5 TRBD1 TRBV9 CASSERTGRPETQYF TGTGCCAGCAGCGAGAGGACAGGGAGACCTGAGACCCAGTACTTC
. TRBJ2-7 . TRBV29-1 CSVDSGPEQYF TGCAGCGTTGATTCCGGGCCCGAGCAGTACTTC
. TRBJ1-1 TRBD1 TRBV7-9 CASSLGQGIKKAFF TGTGCCAGCAGCCTCGGACAGGGAATAAAAAAAGCTTTCTTT
. TRBJ1-2 TRBD1 TRBV30 CAWSVRQGTGGYTF TGTGCCTGGAGTGTACGACAGGGAACGGGCGGCTACACCTTC
few TRBJ1-2 . TRBV11-2 CASSSNKKRDGYTF TGTGCCAGCAGCTCCAACAAAAAGAGGGATGGCTACACCTTC
. TRBJ2-3 . TRBV5-4 CASSLWGDTQYF TGTGCCAGCAGCTTGTGGGGGGATACGCAGTATTTT
. TRBJ2-3 . TRBV6-5 CASSYSGRSADTQYF TGTGCCAGCAGTTACTCGGGACGGTCGGCAGATACGCAGTATTTT
. TRBJ1-2 TRBD1 TRBV30 CAWSVLGTGPTGYGYTF TGTGCCTGGAGTGTCCTGGGGACAGGGCCGACTGGCTATGGCTACACCTTC
once TRBJ1-2 . TRBV6-5 CASSYAGDGYTF TGTGCCAGCAGTTATGCAGGTGATGGCTACACCTTC
. TRBJ1-3 . TRBV19 CASSIGGRYSGNTIYF TGTGCCAGTAGTATAGGAGGGCGGTACTCTGGAAACACCATATATTTT
. TRBJ2-3 . TRBV29-1 CSVCPSTDTQYF TGCAGCGTTTGCCCGAGCACAGATACGCAGTATTTT
. TRBJ2-7 . TRBV4-3 CASSQEPTGSSYEQYF TGCGCCAGCAGCCAAGAGCCGACCGGCAGCTCCTACGAGCAGTACTTC
. TRBJ2-3 . TRBV6-2/TRBV6-3 CASSPITDTQYF TGTGCCAGCAGTCCGATCACAGATACGCAGTATTTT
. TRBJ2-2 . TRBV21-1 CASSSGGPNTGELFF TGTGCCAGCAGTTCGGGGGGCCCGAACACCGGGGAGCTGTTTTTT
. TRBJ2-3 TRBD1 TRBV5-8 CASSDGQVKRDTQYF TGTGCCAGCAGCGACGGACAGGTCAAGAGAGATACGCAGTATTTT
. TRBJ1-2 . TRBV7-8 CASSLDGGYGYTF TGTGCCAGCAGCTTAGATGGAGGGTACGGCTACACCTTC
once TRBJ2-1 . TRBV11-3 CASSPGAASSYNEQFF TGTGCCAGCAGCCCTGGGGCGGCCAGCTCCTACAATGAGCAGTTCTTC
. TRBJ1-5 . TRBV5-1 CASSLDYGSNQPQHF TGCGCCAGCAGCTTGGATTACGGTAGCAATCAGCCCCAGCATTTT
few TRBJ1-5 . TRBV19 CASRREQLDSNQPQHF TGTGCCAGTAGACGGGAGCAGCTGGATAGCAATCAGCCCCAGCATTTT
. TRBJ2-7 . TRBV3-1/TRBV3-2 CASSHKQVHYEQYF TGTGCCAGCAGCCACAAGCAGGTCCACTACGAGCAGTACTTC
. TRBJ2-2 . TRBV4-1 CASSQAGDPNTGELFF TGCGCCAGCAGCCAAGCAGGGGACCCGAACACCGGGGAGCTGTTTTTT
. TRBJ1-1 TRBD1 TRBV6-5 CASREPGQGGTEAFF TGTGCCAGCAGGGAGCCGGGACAGGGAGGAACTGAAGCTTTCTTT